This TCR beta chain was observed in a study of post-analysis software for immune sequencing data. Points from the study as a whole: Controls showed lower frequencies than patients for roughly five TRBV segments, and TRBV5-6, TRBV5-1 and TRBV20-1 were among these.

This clonotype was recorded a few times. Antigen unknown. The TCR beta cDNA libraries carried unique molecular identifiers. MiXCR was run by TCRdb on the PCR reads, yielding one entry per CDR3 protein. Of 820,000 or so distinct CDR3 sequences in the sample, approximately 50% were seen once. Germline-derived CDR1 and CDR2 are SGHRS and YFSETQ. Trimming removed 1 base from V and 2 bases from J, with 12 bases in between. The CDR3 contains 15 residues. The sample consisted of blood. This receptor was taken from a girl aged 10 to 17 with multiple sclerosis. This chain connects TRBV5-1 to TRBJ2-5; no definite D call. The CDR3 bases are TGCGCCAGCAGCTTGCTCGCGAGCGCGCAAGAGACCCAGTACTTC. Translating it yields CASSLLASAQETQYF.